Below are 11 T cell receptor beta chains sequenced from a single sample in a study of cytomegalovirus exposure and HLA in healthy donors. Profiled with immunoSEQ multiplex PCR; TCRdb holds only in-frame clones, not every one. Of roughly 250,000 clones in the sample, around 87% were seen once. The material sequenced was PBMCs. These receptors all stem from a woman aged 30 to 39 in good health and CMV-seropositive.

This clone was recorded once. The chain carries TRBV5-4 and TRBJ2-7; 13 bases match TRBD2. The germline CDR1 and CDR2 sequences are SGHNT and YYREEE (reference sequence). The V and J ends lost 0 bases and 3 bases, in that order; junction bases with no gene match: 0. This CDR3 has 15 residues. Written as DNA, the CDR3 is TGTGCCAGCAGCTTGGGACTAGCGGGAGGCTACGAGCAGTACTTC. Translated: CASSLGLAGGYEQYF.

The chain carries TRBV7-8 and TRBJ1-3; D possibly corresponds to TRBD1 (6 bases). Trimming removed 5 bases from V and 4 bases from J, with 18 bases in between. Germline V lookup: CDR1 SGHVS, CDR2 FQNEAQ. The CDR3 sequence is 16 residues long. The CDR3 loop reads CASSIRRTVGGNTIYF. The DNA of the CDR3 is TGTGCCAGCAGCATCAGGCGGACAGTAGGAGGAAACACCATATATTTT. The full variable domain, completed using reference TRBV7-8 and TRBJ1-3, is GAGVSQSPRYKVAKRGQDVALRCDPISGHVSLFWYQQALGQGPEFLTYFQNEAQLDKSGLPSDRFFAERPEGSVSTLKIQRTQQEDSAVYLCASSIRRTVGGNTIYFGEGSWLTVV.

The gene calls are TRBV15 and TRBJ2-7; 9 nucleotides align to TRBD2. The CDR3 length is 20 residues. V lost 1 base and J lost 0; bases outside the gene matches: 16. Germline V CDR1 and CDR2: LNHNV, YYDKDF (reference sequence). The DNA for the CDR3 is TGTGCCACCAGCAGAGTGAGGTCCGGGACTAGCTTTTTGAGCTCCTACGAGCAGTACTTC. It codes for CATSRVRSGTSFLSSYEQYF.

CDR3 residues: CASSTATGAYEQYF. The CDR3 coding sequence is TGTGCCAGTAGTACCGCCACAGGGGCCTACGAGCAGTACTTC. The chain employs TRBV19 and TRBJ2-7; 7 bases agree with TRBD1. Germline V gives CDR1 LNHDA, CDR2 SQIVND (reference sequence). This CDR3 comprises 14 residues. V shed 4 bases and J 2 bases; nucleotides not matched to a gene: 5. Based on the CDR3 plus reference TRBV19 and TRBJ2-7, the full variable domain is DGGITQSPKYLFRKEGQNVTLSCEQNLNHDAMYWYRQDPGQGLRLIYYSQIVNDFQKGDIAEGYSVSREKKESFPLTVTSAQKNPTAFYLCASSTATGAYEQYFGPGTRLTVT.

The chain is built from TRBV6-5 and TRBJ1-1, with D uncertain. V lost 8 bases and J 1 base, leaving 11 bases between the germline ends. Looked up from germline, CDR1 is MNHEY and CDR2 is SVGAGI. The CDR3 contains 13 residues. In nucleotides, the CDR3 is TGTGCCAGCCAAGGGAGTGGGAACACTGAAGCTTTCTTT. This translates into CASQGSGNTEAFF.

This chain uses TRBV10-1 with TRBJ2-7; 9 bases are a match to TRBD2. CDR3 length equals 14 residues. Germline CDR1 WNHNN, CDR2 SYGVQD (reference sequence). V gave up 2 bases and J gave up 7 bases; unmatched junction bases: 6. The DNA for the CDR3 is TGCGCCAGCAGTGAGCAGCGGGGGGCGGGAGAGCAGTACTTC. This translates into CASSEQRGAGEQYF.

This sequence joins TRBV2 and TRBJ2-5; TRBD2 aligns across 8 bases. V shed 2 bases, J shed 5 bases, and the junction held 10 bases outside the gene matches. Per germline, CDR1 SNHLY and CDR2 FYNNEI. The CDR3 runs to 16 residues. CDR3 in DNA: TGTGCCAGCAGTGAATTGGGAACGGGAGGGGATGAGACCCAGTACTTC. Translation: CASSELGTGGDETQYF.

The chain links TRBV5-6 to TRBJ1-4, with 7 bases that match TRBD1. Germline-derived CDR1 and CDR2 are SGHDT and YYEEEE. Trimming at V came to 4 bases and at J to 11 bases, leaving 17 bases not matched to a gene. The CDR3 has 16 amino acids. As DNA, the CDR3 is TGTGCCAGCAGCCACCGGGACAGCCCATGGGGGTCGAAACTGTTTTTT. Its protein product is CASSHRDSPWGSKLFF.

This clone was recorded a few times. This CDR3 is CAWTNKRGFGNQPQHF. The CDR3 DNA reads TGTGCCTGGACCAACAAAAGGGGTTTTGGCAATCAGCCCCAGCATTTT. V is TRBV30 and J is TRBJ1-5, with D possibly matching TRBD1 (5 bases). Looked up from germline, CDR1 is GTSNPN and CDR2 is SVGIG (reference sequence). This CDR3 is built from 16 residues. The V end was cut by 4 bases, the J end by 2 bases, with 18 bases between.

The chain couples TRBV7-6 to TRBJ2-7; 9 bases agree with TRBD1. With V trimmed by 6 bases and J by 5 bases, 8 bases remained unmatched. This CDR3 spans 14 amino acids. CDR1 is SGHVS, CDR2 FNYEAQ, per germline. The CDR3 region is CASRRGTGLDEQYF. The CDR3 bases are TGTGCCAGCAGACGGGGGACAGGGTTAGACGAGCAGTACTTC.

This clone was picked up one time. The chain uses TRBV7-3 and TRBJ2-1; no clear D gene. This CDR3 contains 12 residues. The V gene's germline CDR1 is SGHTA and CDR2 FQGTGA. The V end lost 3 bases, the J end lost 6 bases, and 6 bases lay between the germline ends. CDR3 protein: CASSFAGNEQFF. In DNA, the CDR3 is TGTGCCAGCAGCTTCGCCGGCAATGAGCAGTTCTTC. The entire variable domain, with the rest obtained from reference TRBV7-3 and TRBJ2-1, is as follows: GAGVSQTPSNKVTEKGKYVELRCDPISGHTALYWYRQSLGQGPEFLIYFQGTGAADDSGLPNDRFFAVRPEGSVSTLKIQRTERGDSAVYLCASSFAGNEQFFGPGTRLTVL.